The source of this T cell receptor (beta chain) is a study of CD4+ T cells in melanoma. V lost 0 bases to trimming and J lost 8 bases, with 11 bases between them. This CDR3 comprises 14 residues. The germline V gene has CDR1 SGHRS and CDR2 YFSETQ. Some clones are missing from TCRdb's copy, which holds only in-frame ones; the method was immunoSEQ multiplex PCR. The top ten clones hold about 3.3% of a sample with some 120,000 clones, 92% of them seen once. Study observations and caveats: A reported correlation linked neoantigen-specific CD4+ T cells to CD8+, macrophage and B cell function. Diverse differentiation states were reported for melanoma neoantigen-specific CD4+ T cells.

Points on this clone: The antigen remains undetermined.

This TCR was recovered from a human donor with melanoma. This chain connects TRBV5-1 to TRBJ1-4; D ambiguous. The sequenced material came from peripheral blood. CDR3: CASSLDPHPEKLFF. In DNA form, the CDR3 reads TGCGCCAGCAGCTTGGACCCTCACCCGGAAAAACTGTTTTTT. Full variable domain (rest looked up from reference TRBV5-1 and TRBJ1-4): KAGVTQTPRYLIKTRGQQVTLSCSPISGHRSVSWYQQTPGQGLQFLFEYFSETQRNKGNFPGRFSGRQFSNSRSEMNVSTLELGDSALYLCASSLDPHPEKLFFGSGTQLSVL.